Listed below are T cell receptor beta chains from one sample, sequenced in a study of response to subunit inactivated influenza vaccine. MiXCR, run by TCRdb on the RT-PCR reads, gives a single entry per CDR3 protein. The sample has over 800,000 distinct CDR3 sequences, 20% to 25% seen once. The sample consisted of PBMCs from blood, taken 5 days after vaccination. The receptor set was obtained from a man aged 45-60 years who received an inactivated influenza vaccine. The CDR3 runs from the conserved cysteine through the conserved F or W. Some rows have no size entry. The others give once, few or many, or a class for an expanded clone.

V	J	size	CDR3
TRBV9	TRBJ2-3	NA	CAGSGTHYTDTQYF
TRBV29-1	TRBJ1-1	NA	CSVEQGWMNTEAFF
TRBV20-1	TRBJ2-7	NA	CSAREGQGGEQYF
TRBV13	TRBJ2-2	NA	CASSPPLTGELFF
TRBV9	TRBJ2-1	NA	CASSERGGTRDEQFF
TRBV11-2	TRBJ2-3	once	CASSLVTGTGADTQYF
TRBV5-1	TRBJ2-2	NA	CASTRQVQNTGELFF
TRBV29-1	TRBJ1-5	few	CSVFDGGNQPQHF
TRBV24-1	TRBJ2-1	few	CATRQGQGVSNEQFF
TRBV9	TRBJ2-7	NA	CASSISAGTGGEQYF
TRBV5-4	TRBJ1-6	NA	CASSFPGSDNSPLHF
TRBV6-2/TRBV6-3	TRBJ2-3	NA	CASSPLVTTDTQYF
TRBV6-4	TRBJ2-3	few	CASSAGSEADTQYF
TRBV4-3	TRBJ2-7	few	CASSPQGHRYEQYF
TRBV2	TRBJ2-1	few	CASSEELAGHNEQFF
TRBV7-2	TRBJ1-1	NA	CASSLARTANTEAFF
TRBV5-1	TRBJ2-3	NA	CASSLAGQGFPDTQYF
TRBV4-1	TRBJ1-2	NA	CASSQAQALGNYGYTF
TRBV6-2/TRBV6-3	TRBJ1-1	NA	CASNRRNTEAFF
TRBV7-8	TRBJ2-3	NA	CASSLTRGGRADTQYF
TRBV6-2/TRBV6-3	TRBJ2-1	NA	CASSYGGPTFF
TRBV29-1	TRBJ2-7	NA	CSVFGGRHPEQYF
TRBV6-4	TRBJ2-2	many	CASSAGKGRPGELFF
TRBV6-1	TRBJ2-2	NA	CASWTGGRPGELFF
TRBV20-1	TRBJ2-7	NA	CSARDQLAGIFYEQYF
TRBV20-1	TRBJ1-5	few	CSAAISNQPQHF
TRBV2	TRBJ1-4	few	CASSVGQMLELFF